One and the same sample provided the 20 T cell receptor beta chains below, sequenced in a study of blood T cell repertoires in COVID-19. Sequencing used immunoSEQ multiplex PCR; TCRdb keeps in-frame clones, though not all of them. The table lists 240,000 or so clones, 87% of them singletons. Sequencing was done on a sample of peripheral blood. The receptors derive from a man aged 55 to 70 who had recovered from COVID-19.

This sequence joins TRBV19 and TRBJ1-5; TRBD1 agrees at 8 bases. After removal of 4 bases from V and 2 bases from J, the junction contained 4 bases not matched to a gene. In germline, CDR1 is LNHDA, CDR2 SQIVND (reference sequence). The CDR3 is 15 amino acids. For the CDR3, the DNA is TGTGCCAGTAGTAGGGGACAGGCGGGCAATCAGCCCCAGCATTTT. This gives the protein CASSRGQAGNQPQHF.

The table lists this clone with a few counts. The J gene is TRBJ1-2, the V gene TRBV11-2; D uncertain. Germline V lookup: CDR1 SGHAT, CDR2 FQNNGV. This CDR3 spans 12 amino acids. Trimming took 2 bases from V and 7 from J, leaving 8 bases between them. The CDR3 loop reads CASSLSGSGYTF. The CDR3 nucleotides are TGTGCCAGCAGCTTATCGGGAAGTGGCTACACCTTC.

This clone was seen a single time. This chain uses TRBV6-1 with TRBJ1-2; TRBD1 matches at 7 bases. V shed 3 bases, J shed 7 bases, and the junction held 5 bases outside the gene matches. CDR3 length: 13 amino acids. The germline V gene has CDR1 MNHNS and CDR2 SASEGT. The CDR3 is CASSDIRGSGYTF. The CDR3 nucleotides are TGTGCCAGCAGTGACATCAGGGGGAGTGGCTACACCTTC.

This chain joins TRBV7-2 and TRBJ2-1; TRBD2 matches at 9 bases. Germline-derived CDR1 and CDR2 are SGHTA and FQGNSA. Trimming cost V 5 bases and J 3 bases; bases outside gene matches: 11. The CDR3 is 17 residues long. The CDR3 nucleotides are TGTGCCAGCAGCATAAGAGCCCTAGCGGGGAACTACAATGAGCAGTTCTTC. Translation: CASSIRALAGNYNEQFF.

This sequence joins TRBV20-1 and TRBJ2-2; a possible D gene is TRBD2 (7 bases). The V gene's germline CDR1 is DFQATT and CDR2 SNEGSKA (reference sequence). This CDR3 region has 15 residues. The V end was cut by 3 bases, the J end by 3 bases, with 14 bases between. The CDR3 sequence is CSASSGGPHTGELFF. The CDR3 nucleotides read TGCAGTGCTAGTTCGGGGGGCCCCCACACCGGGGAGCTGTTTTTT.

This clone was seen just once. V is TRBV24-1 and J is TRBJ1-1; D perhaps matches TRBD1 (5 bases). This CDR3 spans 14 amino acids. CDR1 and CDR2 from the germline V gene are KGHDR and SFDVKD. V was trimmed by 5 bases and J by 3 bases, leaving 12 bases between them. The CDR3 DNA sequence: TGTGCCACCAGTGGTGGGGGGGGGTACACTGAAGCTTTCTTT. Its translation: CATSGGGGYTEAFF.

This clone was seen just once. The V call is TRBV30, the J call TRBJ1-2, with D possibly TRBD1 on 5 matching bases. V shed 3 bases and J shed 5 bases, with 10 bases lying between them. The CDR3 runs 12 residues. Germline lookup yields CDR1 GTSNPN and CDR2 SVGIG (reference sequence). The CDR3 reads CAWSAGGYGYTF. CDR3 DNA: TGTGCCTGGAGCGCCGGGGGATATGGCTACACCTTC. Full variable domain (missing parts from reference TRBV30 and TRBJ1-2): SQTIHQWPATLVQPVGSPLSLECTVEGTSNPNLYWYRQAAGRGLQLLFYSVGIGQISSEVPQNLSASRPQDRQFILSSKKLLLSDSGFYLCAWSAGGYGYTFGSGTRLTVV.

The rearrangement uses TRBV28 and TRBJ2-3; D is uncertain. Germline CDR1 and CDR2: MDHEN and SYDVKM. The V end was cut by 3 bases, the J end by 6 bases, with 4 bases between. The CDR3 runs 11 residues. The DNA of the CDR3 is TGTGCCAGCAGTTTGGGCGATACGCAGTATTTT. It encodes CASSLGDTQYF.

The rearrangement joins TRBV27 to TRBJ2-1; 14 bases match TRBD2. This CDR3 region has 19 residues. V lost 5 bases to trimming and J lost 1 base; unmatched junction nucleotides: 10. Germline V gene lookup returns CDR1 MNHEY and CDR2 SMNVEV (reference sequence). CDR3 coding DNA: TGTGCCAGCAGTCCCCGGACTAGCGGGGGGTACTTATCCTACAATGAGCAGTTCTTC. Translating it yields CASSPRTSGGYLSYNEQFF.

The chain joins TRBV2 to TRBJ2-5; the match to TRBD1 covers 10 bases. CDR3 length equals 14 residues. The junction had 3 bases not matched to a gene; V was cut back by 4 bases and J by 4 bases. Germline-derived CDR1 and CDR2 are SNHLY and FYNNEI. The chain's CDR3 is CASSGRQGAETQYF. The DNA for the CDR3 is TGTGCCAGCAGTGGGCGACAGGGGGCAGAGACCCAGTACTTC.

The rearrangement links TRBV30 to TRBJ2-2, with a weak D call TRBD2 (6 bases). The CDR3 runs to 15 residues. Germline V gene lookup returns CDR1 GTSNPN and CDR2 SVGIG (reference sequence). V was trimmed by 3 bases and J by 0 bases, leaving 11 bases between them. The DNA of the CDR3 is TGTGCCTGGAGAAACCGGGAGACGAACACCGGGGAGCTGTTTTTT. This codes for CAWRNRETNTGELFF.

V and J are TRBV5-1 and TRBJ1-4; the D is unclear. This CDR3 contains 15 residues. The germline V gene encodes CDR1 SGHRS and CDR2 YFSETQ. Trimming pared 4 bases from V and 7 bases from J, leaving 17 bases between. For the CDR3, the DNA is TGCGCCAGCAGCCCGAAGGGAGGAAGAGTTGAAAAACTGTTTTTT. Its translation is CASSPKGGRVEKLFF.

CDR3 nucleotide sequence: TGCGCCAGCAGCCGACCGGGACAGGGCAATGAGCAGTTCTTC. This translates into CASSRPGQGNEQFF. The rearrangement links TRBV4-1 to TRBJ2-1; 9 nucleotides agree with TRBD1. Germline CDR1 reads MGHRA; CDR2 reads YSYEKL. The CDR3 contains 14 residues. V lost 4 bases and J lost 6; bases outside the gene matches: 4.

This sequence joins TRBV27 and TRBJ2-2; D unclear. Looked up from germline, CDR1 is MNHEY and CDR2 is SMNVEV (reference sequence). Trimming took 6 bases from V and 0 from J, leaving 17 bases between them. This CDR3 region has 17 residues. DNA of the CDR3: TGTGCCAGCAGGACCTCCGGATGGGCAGCGAACACCGGGGAGCTGTTTTTT. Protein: CASRTSGWAANTGELFF.

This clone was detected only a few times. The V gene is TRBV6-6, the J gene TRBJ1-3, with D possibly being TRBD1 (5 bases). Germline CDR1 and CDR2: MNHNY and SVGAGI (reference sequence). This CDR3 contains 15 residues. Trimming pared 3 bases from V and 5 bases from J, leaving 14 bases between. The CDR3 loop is CASSYLGVTRNTIYF. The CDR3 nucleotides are TGTGCCAGCAGTTATCTAGGGGTAACCAGAAACACCATATATTTT.

CDR3: CASSPLDWGDLEQFF. The CDR3, as DNA: TGTGCCAGTAGTCCCTTGGACTGGGGGGATTTAGAGCAGTTCTTC. The J gene is TRBJ2-1, the V gene TRBV19, with D possibly being TRBD2 (6 bases). This CDR3 spans 15 amino acids. V dropped 5 bases and J dropped 10 bases, with 21 bases sitting between them. Germline V gene data show CDR1 as LNHDA and CDR2 as SQIVND (reference sequence).

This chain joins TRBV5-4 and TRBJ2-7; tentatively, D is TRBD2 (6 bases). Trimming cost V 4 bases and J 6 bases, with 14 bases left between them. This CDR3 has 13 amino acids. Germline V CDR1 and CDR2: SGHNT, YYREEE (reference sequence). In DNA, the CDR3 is TGTGCCAGCAGCGTTGGGACTCGCTCCGAGCAGTACTTC. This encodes CASSVGTRSEQYF.

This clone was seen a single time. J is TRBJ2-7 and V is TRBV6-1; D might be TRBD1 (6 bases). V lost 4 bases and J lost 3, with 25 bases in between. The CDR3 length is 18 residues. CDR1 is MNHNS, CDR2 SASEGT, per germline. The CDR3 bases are TGTGCCAGCAGTGCAGCCTTCCGTGGGGGCCTGCTAGGCTACGAGCAGTACGTC. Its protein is CASSAAFRGGLLGYEQYV.

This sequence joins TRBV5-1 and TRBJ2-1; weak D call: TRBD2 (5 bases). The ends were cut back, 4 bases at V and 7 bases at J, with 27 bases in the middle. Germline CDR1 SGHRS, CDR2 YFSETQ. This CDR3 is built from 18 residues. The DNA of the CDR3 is TGCGCCAGCAGCGGTGAGGGCGCCGGCGGGCGATATTCTAATGAGCAGTTCTTC. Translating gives CASSGEGAGGRYSNEQFF.

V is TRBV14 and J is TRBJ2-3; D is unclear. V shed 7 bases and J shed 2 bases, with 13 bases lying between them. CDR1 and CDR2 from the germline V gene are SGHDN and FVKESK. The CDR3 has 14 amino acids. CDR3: CASNAAQITDTQYF. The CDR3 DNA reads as TGTGCCAGCAACGCGGCCCAGATCACAGATACGCAGTATTTT.